This T cell receptor beta chain comes out of a study of blood T cells in healthy people across ages. Broader study findings: Higher naive T cell percentage went strongly together with higher TCR beta diversity. Calculation of diversity from one million T cells yielded estimates considered to be underestimates.

Germline lookup yields CDR1 PRHDT and CDR2 FYEKMQ (reference sequence). J gave up 7 bases and V 5 bases, and 8 bases lay outside the gene matches. This CDR3 is built from 14 residues. This clonotype was detected once. Its antigen is undetermined. A second 7 to 11 cycle PCR used barcoded and J-beta primers. A single record per CDR3 protein comes from TCRdb applying MiXCR to the 5' RACE reads. Of approximately 690,000 distinct CDR3 sequences in the sample, around 41% are singletons; the top ten hold around 30%. Source material: blood. J is TRBJ1-5 and V is TRBV13, with 7 positions matching TRBD1. The receptor's source is an elderly man in good health. Here the CDR3 DNA reads TGTGCCAGCAGCCTTAGGGGGCCGGGACAGCCCCAGCATTTT. Its translation is CASSLRGPGQPQHF. Combining the CDR3 with reference TRBV13 and TRBJ1-5 gives the whole variable domain AAGVIQSPRHLIKEKRETATLKCYPIPRHDTVYWYQQGPGQDPQFLISFYEKMQSDKGSIPDRFSAQQFSDYHSELNMSSLELGDSALYFCASSLRGPGQPQHFGDGTRLSIL.